This T cell receptor beta chain was obtained from a study of identical twins. Findings of the study overall: The more abundant beta clonotypes in cord blood had fewer insertions, and memory repertoires did not show this.

This clonotype has more than one count but fewer than ten. What it recognizes is unknown. TCRdb redid the calling of the 5' RACE reads with MiXCR, one entry per CDR3 protein. The repertoire holds roughly 770,000 distinct CDR3 sequences, 15% to 20% seen once, with around 13% in the top ten. The same data also contributed to another study, on T cells expressing NK-cell markers.

The TCR was taken from a woman aged 18-29 years in good health. Sequenced: PBMCs.

CDR3 nucleotides: TGCAGTGCTAGCGGTAGGGCCGCCCCCGGGGAGCTGTTTTTT. The encoded protein is CSASGRAAPGELFF. The genes are TRBV20-1 and TRBJ2-2; D uncertain. The CDR3 is 14 amino acids. Germline V lookup: CDR1 DFQATT, CDR2 SNEGSKA (reference sequence). Trimming shortened V by 3 bases and J by 6 bases, and 14 bases separated the two germline ends.